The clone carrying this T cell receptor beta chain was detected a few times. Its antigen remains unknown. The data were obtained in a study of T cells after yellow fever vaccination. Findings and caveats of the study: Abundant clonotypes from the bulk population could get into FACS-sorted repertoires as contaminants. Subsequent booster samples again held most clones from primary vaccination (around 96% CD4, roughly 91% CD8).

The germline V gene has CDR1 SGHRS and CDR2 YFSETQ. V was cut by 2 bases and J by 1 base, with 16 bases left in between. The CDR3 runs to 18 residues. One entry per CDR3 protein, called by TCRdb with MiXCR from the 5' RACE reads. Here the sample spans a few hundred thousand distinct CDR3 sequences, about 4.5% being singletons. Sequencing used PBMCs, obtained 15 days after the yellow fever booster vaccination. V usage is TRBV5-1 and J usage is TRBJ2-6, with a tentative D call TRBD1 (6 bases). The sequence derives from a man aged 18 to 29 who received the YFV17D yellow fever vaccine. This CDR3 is CASSFLQGTASGANVLTF. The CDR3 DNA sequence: TGCGCCAGCAGCTTCCTTCAGGGGACGGCGTCTGGGGCCAACGTCCTGACTTTC.